The 14 T cell receptor beta chains below were found in one sample sequenced in a study of regulatory T cells in long-lasting Graves disease. According to the study, TCR beta libraries were built with iRepertoire HTBI primers and CDR3-region Arm-PCR. TCRdb passed the multiplex PCR reads through MiXCR, listing each CDR3 protein once. The sample holds under 450,000 distinct CDR3 sequences, 23% seen once. Stated time point: persistent/refractory GD, antithyroid drugs over 5 years with positive TRAb. RNA extracted from PBMCs served as the sequencing template. This specimen consisted of peripheral blood mononuclear cells (PBMCs), obtained when the disease was refractory, from a patient treated with antithyroid drugs. These receptors all stem from a female donor with Graves disease.

This clonotype was detected a few times. CDR3 in DNA: TGCAGCGTTCACAGAGGTACTGAAGCTTTCTTT. Encoded protein: CSVHRGTEAFF. The J gene is TRBJ1-1, the V gene TRBV29-1; D remains ambiguous. Trimming left V 5 bases short and J 5 bases short, with 9 bases between. The germline gives CDR1 SQVTM, CDR2 ANQGSEA. The CDR3 covers 11 residues.

There are a few counts of this clonotype. The J gene is TRBJ1-5, the V gene TRBV9, with D uncertain. The germline V gene has CDR1 SGDLS and CDR2 YYNGEE. The CDR3 runs 13 residues. V lost 0 bases, J lost 7 bases, and 8 bases lay in between. CDR3 in amino acids: CASSVGTAQPQHF. Written as DNA, the CDR3 is TGTGCCAGCAGCGTAGGGACCGCGCAGCCCCAGCATTTT.

Turning to this clonotype: The germline gene is not matched at one end of the junction; a read error may be the cause. V usage is TRBV28 and J usage is TRBJ2-1; TRBD2 matches at 10 bases. The CDR3 consists of 16 residues. CDR1 is MDHEN, CDR2 SYDVKM, per germline. CDR3 coding DNA: TGTGCCAGCAGTCCCTCCCGGACTAGCGGAAACAATGAGCAGTCCTTC. The encoded protein is CASSPSRTSGNNEQSF. Filled out from reference TRBV28 and TRBJ2-1, the complete variable domain reads DVKVTQSSRYLVKRTGEKVFLECVQDMDHENMFWYRQDPGLGLRLIYFSYDVKMKEKGDIPEGYSVSREKKERFSLILESASTNQTSMYLCASSPSRTSGNNEQSFGPGTRLTVL.

The chain recombines TRBV27 with TRBJ2-7; TRBD2 aligns across 9 bases. This CDR3 spans 15 amino acids. The germline V gene has CDR1 MNHEY and CDR2 SMNVEV (reference sequence). V lost 6 bases, J lost 3 bases, and 9 bases stayed unmatched. The CDR3 sequence: CASSPTGLAFYEQYF. CDR3 in DNA: TGTGCCAGCAGCCCAACGGGACTAGCCTTCTACGAGCAGTACTTC.

This clonotype was detected ten times or more. The V and J genes are TRBV3-1 and TRBJ1-5; 10 positions agree with TRBD1. Germline assignment: CDR1 LGHDT and CDR2 YNNKEL (reference sequence). The V gene end was trimmed by 3 bases and the J gene end by 6 bases; junction bases not matched to a gene: 5. This CDR3 has 15 residues. CDR3 DNA: TGTGCCAGCAGCCATCACGGACAGGGGGGTCAGCCCCAGCATTTT. Protein: CASSHHGQGGQPQHF. The full variable domain, in which reference TRBV3-1 and TRBJ1-5 provide the parts outside the CDR3, is DTAVSQTPKYLVTQMGNDKSIKCEQNLGHDTMYWYKQDSKKFLKIMFSYNNKELIINETVPNRFSPKSPDKAHLNLHINSLELGDSAVYFCASSHHGQGGQPQHFGDGTRLSIL.

The rearrangement uses TRBV25-1 and TRBJ2-5; D is possibly TRBD1 or TRBD2 (6 bases each). V lost 5 bases to trimming and J lost 2 bases, with 18 bases between them. The CDR3 has 16 amino acids. Germline V lookup: CDR1 MGHDK, CDR2 SYGVNS. CDR3 region: CASSLGGGIRQETQYF. The CDR3 bases are TGTGCCAGCAGTCTCGGAGGGGGAATACGGCAAGAGACCCAGTACTTC.

This clonotype was picked up a small number of times. The chain has TRBV25-1 and TRBJ1-5; no definite D call. The CDR3 runs to 14 residues. The germline gives CDR1 MGHDK, CDR2 SYGVNS. V was pared by 0 bases and J by 5 bases, with 8 bases between. CDR3 nucleotide sequence: TGTGCCAGCAGTGAATATGGCGAGTATCAGCCCCAGCATTTT. The encoded protein is CASSEYGEYQPQHF.

This sequence joins TRBV6-1 and TRBJ1-6; no definite D call. Germline CDR1 MNHNS, CDR2 SASEGT. CDR3 length: 13 amino acids. The germline V and J ends were trimmed by 2 bases and 14 bases, with 13 bases remaining between them. The CDR3, as DNA: TGTGCCAGCAGTGAAACGCGAGGCACATCCCTCCACTTT. Translation: CASSETRGTSLHF.

This clonotype turned up a few times. The chain is built from TRBV5-1 and TRBJ1-2; weak D call: TRBD1 (5 bases). The CDR3 is 14 residues long. Trimming took off 3 bases at V and 0 bases at J, with 9 bases between the two ends. The V gene's germline CDR1 is SGHRS and CDR2 YFSETQ. For the CDR3, the DNA is TGCGCCAGCAGCTCGGACACTGCTAACTATGGCTACACCTTC. This translates into CASSSDTANYGYTF.

This clonotype was found many times. This chain links TRBV13 with TRBJ1-1; no clear D gene. V lost 0 bases and J lost 0, with 8 bases in between. Germline V CDR1 and CDR2: PRHDT, FYEKMQ (reference sequence). This CDR3 is built from 15 residues. The CDR3 DNA is TGTGCCAGCAGCTTAGGATATGCGGTGAACACTGAAGCTTTCTTT. Residues: CASSLGYAVNTEAFF.

This clonotype was counted only a few times. The genes are TRBV27 and TRBJ2-7; 9 positions agree with TRBD1. The J segment lost 3 bases and the V segment lost 6 bases, leaving 12 bases of the junction unmatched. This CDR3 region has 16 residues. Looked up from germline, CDR1 is MNHEY and CDR2 is SMNVEV (reference sequence). The chain's CDR3 is CASSATRTGAYYEQYF. CDR3 nucleotides: TGTGCCAGCAGCGCAACCCGGACAGGGGCTTACTACGAGCAGTACTTC.

This clonotype was counted a few times. J is TRBJ1-4 and V is TRBV29-1, with a tentative D call TRBD1 (5 bases). Germline CDR1 reads SQVTM; CDR2 reads ANQGSEA. This CDR3 has 12 amino acids. V dropped 7 bases and J dropped 3 bases, with 9 bases sitting between them. The CDR3, as DNA: TGCAGCGGAGGGGTTCCTAATGAAAAACTGTTTTTT. Translated: CSGGVPNEKLFF. Full variable domain (outside the CDR3, taken from reference TRBV29-1 and TRBJ1-4): SAVISQKPSRDICQRGTSLTIQCQVDSQVTMMFWYRQQPGQSLTLIATANQGSEATYESGFVIDKFPISRPNLTFSTLTVSNMSPEDSSIYLCSGGVPNEKLFFGSGTQLSVL.

V usage is TRBV19 and J usage is TRBJ2-2; D might be TRBD1 (6 bases). Germline CDR1 LNHDA, CDR2 SQIVND (reference sequence). V was pared by 6 bases and J by 9 bases, with 20 bases between. This CDR3 contains 15 residues. The CDR3 bases are TGTGCCAGTAGCCCCCAATTCAGGGGAGTCCGGGAGCTGTTTTTT. Its protein product is CASSPQFRGVRELFF.

This clonotype was detected many times. This chain links TRBV20-1 with TRBJ1-1; D is undetermined. Deletions cut 3 bases from V and 3 bases from J, with 8 bases between. CDR1 DFQATT and CDR2 SNEGSKA come from the germline V gene (reference sequence). The CDR3 is made up of 12 amino acids. In DNA, the CDR3 is TGCAGTGCTAGGGACGGGGACACTGAAGCTTTCTTT. Residues: CSARDGDTEAFF.